The 21 T cell receptor beta chains below come from one sample, sequenced in a study of blood T cell repertoires in COVID-19. Repertoires were generated with immunoSEQ multiplex PCR, while TCRdb's copy carries only in-frame clones and drops some. The repertoire holds about 20,000 clones, with approximately 88% as singletons. Sequenced material: peripheral blood. These receptors were collected from a human donor in a cohort sampled during active COVID-19.

Comment on this clone: The germline gene is not matched at one end of the junction; a read error may be the cause. This chain uses TRBV7-9 with TRBJ2-3; 9 bases agree with TRBD2. The V gene's germline CDR1 is SEHNR and CDR2 FQNEAQ (reference sequence). CDR3 length equals 14 residues. DNA of the CDR3: TGTGCCAGCAGCAACGGGACTAGCAGAGATACGCAGTATTTT. Its translation: CASSNGTSRDTQYF.

V and J are TRBV6-5 and TRBJ2-2; TRBD1 aligns across 8 bases. This CDR3 spans 15 amino acids. The germline V gene has CDR1 MNHEY and CDR2 SVGAGI. J was trimmed by 7 bases and V by 6 bases; bases with no gene match: 10. The CDR3 region has the DNA TGTGCCAGCAGACCCCCGGGACAGGCAATCGGGGAGCTGTTTTTT. Translated: CASRPPGQAIGELFF.

V and J are TRBV18 and TRBJ1-3; TRBD1 aligns across 7 bases. The CDR3 sequence is 15 residues long. V shed 3 bases and J 4 bases; nucleotides not matched to a gene: 6. The germline V gene encodes CDR1 KGHSH and CDR2 LQKENI. CDR3: CASSPSLGGGNTIYF. CDR3 bases: TGTGCCAGCTCACCTTCCCTAGGGGGCGGAAACACCATATATTTT.

The gene calls are TRBV3-1 (or the pseudogene TRBV3-2) and TRBJ1-1; the match to TRBD1 covers 7 bases. The CDR3 runs to 13 residues. V gave up 8 bases and J gave up 6 bases; unmatched junction bases: 9. Germline V lookup: CDR1 LGHDT, CDR2 YNNKEL (reference sequence). This chain's CDR3 is CASGENRGPEAFF. CDR3 nucleotide sequence: TGTGCCAGCGGAGAAAACAGGGGCCCTGAAGCTTTCTTT.

This sequence joins TRBV7-9 and TRBJ2-7; 8 positions match TRBD2. The CDR3 is made up of 16 amino acids. With V trimmed by 5 bases and J by 0 bases, 9 bases remained unmatched. Per germline, CDR1 SEHNR and CDR2 FQNEAQ (reference sequence). CDR3 coding DNA: TGTGCCAGCAGCCAGGGACTAGGCCTATACTCCTACGAGCAGTACTTC. This encodes CASSQGLGLYSYEQYF.

V usage is TRBV19 and J usage is TRBJ2-7; D possibly corresponds to TRBD1 (6 bases). Trimming pared 4 bases from V and 5 bases from J, leaving 12 bases between. Germline lookup yields CDR1 LNHDA and CDR2 SQIVND (reference sequence). The CDR3 is 13 residues long. CDR3 DNA sequence: TGTGCCAGTAGTACGGAGACAGGACACGAGCAGTACTTC. This translates into CASSTETGHEQYF. Full variable domain (outside the CDR3, taken from reference TRBV19 and TRBJ2-7): DGGITQSPKYLFRKEGQNVTLSCEQNLNHDAMYWYRQDPGQGLRLIYYSQIVNDFQKGDIAEGYSVSREKKESFPLTVTSAQKNPTAFYLCASSTETGHEQYFGPGTRLTVT.

The gene calls are TRBV21-1 and TRBJ2-1; TRBD2, the D gene given by the table, was not confirmed from the DNA. TRBV21-1 is reported as a pseudogene. This CDR3 comprises 12 residues. CDR3 sequence: CASSPAEGEQFF. The CDR3 DNA sequence: TGTGCCAGCAGCCCCGCGGAGGGGGAGCAGTTCTTC.

This CDR3 is CASSYNRYGYTF. CDR3 bases: TGTGCCAGTAGTTATAACAGATATGGCTACACCTTC. The chain links TRBV19 to TRBJ1-2; D uncertain. The CDR3 sequence is 12 residues long. Looked up from germline, CDR1 is LNHDA and CDR2 is SQIVND (reference sequence). The ends were cut back, 5 bases at V and 5 bases at J, with 9 bases in the middle.

V usage is TRBV5-1 and J usage is TRBJ2-7; 8 positions agree with TRBD2. J was trimmed by 4 bases and V by 4 bases; bases with no gene match: 7. Germline V gives CDR1 SGHRS, CDR2 YFSETQ. The CDR3 has 14 residues. This chain's CDR3 is CASSTRTSTYEQYF. The CDR3 DNA is TGCGCCAGCAGCACTCGGACTAGCACTTACGAGCAGTACTTC.

The rearrangement uses TRBV12-3 or TRBV12-4 and TRBJ1-4; D is unclear. The CDR3 spans 13 residues. Deletions cut 0 bases from V and 10 bases from J, with 9 bases between. The CDR3 loop reads CASSLADRGKLFF. Here the CDR3 DNA reads TGTGCCAGCAGTTTAGCCGATCGAGGAAAACTGTTTTTT.

The CDR3 nucleotides read TGTGCCAGCAGCCCGATCAGGGTTGGCGAGCAGTACTTC. As protein: CASSPIRVGEQYF. The chain employs TRBV14 and TRBJ2-7, with D perhaps matching TRBD1 (5 bases). Germline lookup yields CDR1 SGHDN and CDR2 FVKESK. The CDR3 runs 13 residues. V lost 4 bases to trimming and J lost 6 bases, with 13 bases between them.

This clone was counted a single time. V gene TRBV5-5 combines with J gene TRBJ2-5; no reliable D call. CDR3 size: 15 residues. Germline V lookup: CDR1 SGHKS, CDR2 YYEKEE (reference sequence). V was trimmed by 1 base and J by 2 bases, leaving 12 bases between them. CDR3 nucleotides: TGTGCCAGCAGCTTGTTTCTTGGGCAACAAGAGACCCAGTACTTC. This encodes CASSLFLGQQETQYF.

V and J are TRBV24-1 and TRBJ2-3, with 7 bases that match TRBD1. Germline CDR1 is KGHDR and CDR2 is SFDVKD. The trim removed 0 bases at V and 13 bases at J, leaving 6 bases unmatched. This CDR3 is built from 13 residues. This CDR3 is CATSDLDTGAEYF. The CDR3 nucleotides read TGTGCCACCAGTGATTTGGATACAGGGGCGGAGTATTTT.

The chain has TRBV19 and TRBJ2-4; TRBD1 aligns across 10 bases. CDR1 is LNHDA, CDR2 SQIVND, per germline (reference sequence). The junction had 7 bases not matched to a gene; V was cut back by 6 bases and J by 5 bases. CDR3 size: 15 residues. The CDR3: CASRGYGQGENIQYF. CDR3 nucleotides: TGTGCCAGTAGGGGCTACGGACAGGGGGAAAACATTCAGTACTTC. Supplemented by reference TRBV19 and TRBJ2-4, the full variable domain reads DGGITQSPKYLFRKEGQNVTLSCEQNLNHDAMYWYRQDPGQGLRLIYYSQIVNDFQKGDIAEGYSVSREKKESFPLTVTSAQKNPTAFYLCASRGYGQGENIQYFGAGTRLSVL.

V usage is TRBV27 and J usage is TRBJ1-6, with unresolved D. The V gene lost 2 bases and the J gene lost 7 bases, with 12 bases spanning the gap. From germline, CDR1 is MNHEY and CDR2 SMNVEV (reference sequence). The CDR3 is made up of 15 amino acids. CDR3 in DNA: TGTGCCAGCAGTTTACGCGGTGTTAAAAATTCACCCCTCCACTTT. Its translation is CASSLRGVKNSPLHF.

Written as DNA, the CDR3 is TGCGCCAGCAGCCCAAACGGGGGGGGTAATTCACCCCTCCACTTT. It is translated as CASSPNGGGNSPLHF. This chain connects TRBV5-1 to TRBJ1-6; weak D call: TRBD1 (5 bases). V was clipped by 4 bases and J by 6 bases, with 14 bases between them. The CDR3 is 15 residues long. Germline-derived CDR1 and CDR2 are SGHRS and YFSETQ.

The chain joins TRBV4-1 to TRBJ2-4; tentatively, D is TRBD1 (8 bases). This CDR3 contains 17 residues. Trimming left V 1 base short and J 8 bases short, with 21 bases between. Germline V gene data show CDR1 as MGHRA and CDR2 as YSYEKL. For the CDR3, the DNA is TGCGCCAGCAGCCAAGGAAGGTATACAGGGGGGGAGGACATTCAGTACTTC. It specifies CASSQGRYTGGEDIQYF.

The chain joins TRBV19 to TRBJ1-4; D gene unclear. Germline lookup yields CDR1 LNHDA and CDR2 SQIVND (reference sequence). V gave up 4 bases and J gave up 6 bases, with 9 bases separating them. This CDR3 is 13 amino acids long. CDR3 in DNA: TGTGCCAGTAGTACGATTCGGGATGAAAAACTGTTTTTT. Its protein product is CASSTIRDEKLFF.

V usage is TRBV5-1 and J usage is TRBJ2-7; 9 nucleotides match TRBD1. The length of the CDR3 is 14 residues. The V and J ends lost 3 bases and 6 bases, in that order; junction bases with no gene match: 7. CDR1 SGHRS and CDR2 YFSETQ come from the germline V gene. This chain's CDR3 is CASSWRQGVPEQYF. As DNA, the CDR3 is TGCGCCAGCAGCTGGAGACAGGGGGTCCCCGAGCAGTACTTC.

The chain has TRBV30 and TRBJ2-7; possible D gene TRBD2, 6 bases. CDR3 length: 14 residues. The germline V and J ends were trimmed by 5 bases and 3 bases, with 17 bases remaining between them. Germline loops: CDR1 GTSNPN, CDR2 SVGIG (reference sequence). The CDR3 DNA sequence: TGTGCCTGGGGGATCGGGACTGGATACTACGAGCAGTACTTC. Protein: CAWGIGTGYYEQYF.

V is TRBV6-5 and J is TRBJ2-5, with 8 bases fitting TRBD2. Per the germline V gene, CDR1 is MNHEY and CDR2 is SVGAGI. There are 13 residues in the CDR3. V lost 6 bases and J lost 5; bases outside the gene matches: 5. CDR3 in DNA: TGTGCCAGCAGCGGACTAGCTGGTGAGACCCAGTACTTC. Its translation: CASSGLAGETQYF.